This T cell receptor beta chain was retrieved from a study of blood T cell repertoires in COVID-19 (dated by TCRdb to about 2020). Background on the whole study: The collaborator samples originated in the United States, Italy and Spain and spanned the acute and convalescent phases of COVID-19. The prospective study material was composed of cDNA or gDNA derived from T cells, B-cell-depleted T cells, or PBMCs. The dataset comprised deeply sampled blood TCRbeta repertoires from subjects exposed to, actively infected with, or recovered from COVID-19. The repertoires were released in a freely available public database intended as a resource for research on the immune response to SARS-CoV-2. Samples were obtained from the ongoing ImmuneRACE study (first 160 participants) and from over 1,000 subjects provided by 6 global collaborators. The sample metadata nearly always contained a de-identified subject ID, COVID-19 status, age in years and sex. HLA class I and class II types, where available, came from metadata supplied by the sample provider rather than from assay-based typing.

Remarks on this clone: No antigen is known for it. Qualities for individual bases were not recorded, and no much larger clone is one base off.

The immunoSEQ Assay, a bias-controlled multiplex PCR, was used to amplify TCRbeta CDR3 regions from genomic DNA. As for how the authors treated the data: The number of nucleated cells in each sample was estimated by amplification of reference gene primers within the assay. To quantify the absolute abundance of each unique TCRbeta CDR3 rearrangement, sequence reads were collapsed and filtered. For each sample, productive Simpson clonality was calculated by taking the square root of Simpson's diversity index across productive rearrangements. In its TCRdb copy, this immuneACCESS table keeps in-frame sequences only and misses some clones. Where compared with another copy, unresolved V genes explain less than half of these, and the others have no known cause. V, J and clone size are those of that table, while D and trimming were read from the DNA. The table for this sample lists about 93,000 clones; about 77% of them were counted only once. Clones ranked in the top ten supply roughly 15% of the sample.

The collaborating institutions used their own protocols to collect whole blood in K2EDTA tubes. For TCRbeta analysis, collaborators shipped samples in one of three forms: frozen whole blood, isolated PBMCs, or DNA extracted from either of those sample types. What the authors observed across the whole study: The amount of clinical and demographic metadata varied by source and participant and was provided uncurated.

Trimming leaves V shorter by 4 bases and J shorter by 4 bases, with the junction holding 5 bases beyond the gene matches. From the cysteine up to the phenylalanine, the CDR3 has a length of 15 residues. The retained sequence is limited to the CDR3, 45 bases, with the frame set at the first base. Sequences SGHRS (CDR1) and YFSETQ (CDR2) are obtained from the germline V gene. Sequencing was performed on peripheral blood. The chain was built from TRBV5-1 and TRBJ2-2; TRBD1 fits 9 bases in the junction. The sequence was collected from a human donor in a cohort sampled during active COVID-19. The CDR3 in this case is CASSRETGGTGELFF. The sequenced DNA: TGCGCCAGCAGCAGAGAGACAGGGGGCACCGGGGAGCTGTTTTTT.